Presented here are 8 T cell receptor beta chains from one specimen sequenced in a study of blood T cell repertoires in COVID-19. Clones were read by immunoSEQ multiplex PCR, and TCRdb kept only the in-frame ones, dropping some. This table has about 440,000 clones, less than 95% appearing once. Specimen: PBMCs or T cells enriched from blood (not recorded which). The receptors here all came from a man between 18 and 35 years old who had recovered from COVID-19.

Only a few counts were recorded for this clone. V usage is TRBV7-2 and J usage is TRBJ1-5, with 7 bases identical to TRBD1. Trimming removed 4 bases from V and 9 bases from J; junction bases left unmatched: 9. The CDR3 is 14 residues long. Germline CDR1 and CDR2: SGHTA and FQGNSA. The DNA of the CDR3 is TGTGCCAGCAGCTCATCGACAGGGCGGTGGCCCCAGCATTTT. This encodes CASSSSTGRWPQHF.

The chain's CDR3 is CASDSASYINTEAFF. The CDR3 region has the DNA TGTGCCAGCGACAGCGCGAGTTATATCAACACTGAAGCTTTCTTT. J is TRBJ1-1 and V is TRBV21-1; TRBD1 is taken as the D call from the table, unchecked against the DNA. TRBV21-1 is given as a pseudogene. This CDR3 contains 15 residues.

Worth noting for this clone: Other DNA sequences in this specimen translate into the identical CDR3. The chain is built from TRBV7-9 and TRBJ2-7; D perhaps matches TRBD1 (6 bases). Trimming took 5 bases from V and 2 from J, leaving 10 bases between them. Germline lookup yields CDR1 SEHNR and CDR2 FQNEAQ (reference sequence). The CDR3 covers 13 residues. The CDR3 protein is CASSPTGAYEQYF. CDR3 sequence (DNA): TGTGCCAGCAGCCCGACAGGTGCCTACGAGCAGTACTTC.

This CDR3 is CASSDSDSLAGYTF. CDR3 nucleotides: TGCGCCAGCAGTGACTCGGACAGCCTAGCTGGCTACACCTTC. V gene TRBV10-2 combines with J gene TRBJ1-2; D might be TRBD1 (6 bases). Deletions cut 3 bases from V and 7 bases from J, with 15 bases between. There are 14 residues in the CDR3. Germline V gives CDR1 WSHSY, CDR2 SAAADI.

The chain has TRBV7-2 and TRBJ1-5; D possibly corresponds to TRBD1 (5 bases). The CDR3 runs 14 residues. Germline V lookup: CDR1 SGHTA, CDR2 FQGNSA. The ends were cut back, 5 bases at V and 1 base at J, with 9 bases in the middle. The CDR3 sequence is CASSPQASNQPQHF. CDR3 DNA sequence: TGTGCCAGCAGCCCACAGGCGAGCAATCAGCCCCAGCATTTT. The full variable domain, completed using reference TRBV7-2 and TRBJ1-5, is GAGVSQSPSNKVTEKGKDVELRCDPISGHTALYWYRQSLGQGLEFLIYFQGNSAPDKSGLPSDRFSAERTGGSVSTLTIQRTQQEDSAVYLCASSPQASNQPQHFGDGTRLSIL.

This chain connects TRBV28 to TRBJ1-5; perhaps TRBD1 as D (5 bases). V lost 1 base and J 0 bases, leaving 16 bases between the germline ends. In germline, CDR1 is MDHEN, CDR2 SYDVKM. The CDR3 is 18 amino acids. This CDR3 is CASSLSDEGVYSNQPQHF. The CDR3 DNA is TGTGCCAGCAGTTTATCTGATGAAGGGGTATATAGCAATCAGCCCCAGCATTTT.

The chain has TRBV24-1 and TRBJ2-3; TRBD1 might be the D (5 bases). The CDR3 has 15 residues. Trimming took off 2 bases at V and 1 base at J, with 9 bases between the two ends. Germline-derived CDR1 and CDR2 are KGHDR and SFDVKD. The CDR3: CATSDSGRGTDTQYF. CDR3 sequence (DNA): TGTGCCACCAGTGATTCAGGCAGGGGCACAGATACGCAGTATTTT.

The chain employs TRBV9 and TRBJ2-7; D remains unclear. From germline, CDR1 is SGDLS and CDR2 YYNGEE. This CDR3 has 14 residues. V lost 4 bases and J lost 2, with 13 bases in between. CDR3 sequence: CASSLTASPYEQYF. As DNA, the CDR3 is TGTGCCAGCAGCCTCACCGCGTCCCCCTACGAGCAGTACTTC.